This T cell receptor (beta chain) was sequenced in a study of blood T cell repertoires in COVID-19. The table came from immunoSEQ multiplex PCR; TCRdb's copy has only in-frame clones and leaves some out. The sample includes about 320,000 clones, over 75% seen only once; the top ten take less than 6.5%. Clinical history reported by participants formed the basis on which cohorts were assigned. The CDR3 runs to 17 residues. J gave up 4 bases and V 2 bases, and 10 bases lay outside the gene matches. The V gene's germline CDR1 is SGDLS and CDR2 YYNGEE. The source material was PBMCs or T cells enriched from blood (not recorded which). The receptor was isolated from a man younger than 45 who had recovered from COVID-19. The chain employs TRBV9 and TRBJ1-4; TRBD1 matches at 8 bases. The CDR3 loop reads CASSVGTNRGFNEKLFF. The CDR3 DNA sequence: TGTGCCAGCAGCGTCGGGACCAACAGGGGGTTTAATGAAAAACTGTTTTTT.